The 14 T cell receptor beta chains presented below share a single source sample, sequenced in a study of early T cells in non-severe SARS-CoV-2 infection. Via MiXCR, TCRdb re-called the 5' RACE reads, giving one row per CDR3 protein. The sample has 37,000 or so distinct CDR3 sequences, over 4% seen once; the top ten hold around 5%. What was sequenced was whole blood. These receptor sequences come from an adult who was a healthcare worker with PCR-confirmed SARS-CoV-2 infection or an uninfected control (not recorded which).

This clonotype was counted ten times or more. V and J are TRBV10-1 and TRBJ2-3, with D possibly TRBD1 on 5 matching bases. There are 13 residues in the CDR3. Looked up from germline, CDR1 is WNHNN and CDR2 is SYGVQD (reference sequence). The V end lost 0 bases, the J end lost 4 bases, and 5 bases lay between the germline ends. The CDR3 DNA follows: TGCGCCAGCAGTGAGTCAGGGGCAGATACGCAGTATTTT. It encodes CASSESGADTQYF.

The rearrangement uses TRBV27 and TRBJ2-7, with D possibly being TRBD2 (5 bases). CDR1 and CDR2 from the germline V gene are MNHEY and SMNVEV (reference sequence). The CDR3 has 13 amino acids. Trimming stripped 11 bases from V and 7 bases from J, with 21 bases between. CDR3 in amino acids: CAVQGRGLGEQYF. As DNA, the CDR3 is TGTGCCGTACAAGGAAGAGGGTTGGGAGAGCAGTACTTC.

This clonotype showed up many times. The chain carries TRBV7-3 and TRBJ2-1; the match to TRBD2 covers 7 bases. J lost 6 bases, V lost 2 bases, and 7 bases had no gene match. Per germline, CDR1 SGHTA and CDR2 FQGTGA. This CDR3 contains 15 residues. Here the CDR3 DNA reads TGTGCCAGCAGCTTACAGGGTAGCGGGTCCAATGAGCAGTTCTTC. As protein: CASSLQGSGSNEQFF.

Ten or more counts support this clonotype. CDR3 coding DNA: TGTGCCAGCAGCTTAGGACTAGGGATCCAAGAGACCCAGTACTTC. It specifies CASSLGLGIQETQYF. The chain employs TRBV5-4 and TRBJ2-5, with 7 bases aligning to TRBD2. The CDR3 loop spans 15 amino acids. Germline loops: CDR1 SGHNT, CDR2 YYREEE (reference sequence). V was clipped by 2 bases and J by 1 base; unmatched bases: 5.

This clonotype has more than one count but fewer than ten. The chain uses TRBV10-3 and TRBJ2-3; TRBD2 matches at 11 bases. There are 17 residues in the CDR3. The trim removed 4 bases at V and 2 bases at J, leaving 8 bases unmatched. Germline V gene lookup returns CDR1 ENHRY and CDR2 SYGVKD. CDR3 sequence: CAISAFRLAGSTDTQYF. CDR3 nucleotides: TGTGCCATCAGTGCCTTCCGACTAGCGGGGTCCACAGATACGCAGTATTTT.

A few counts support this clonotype. V gene TRBV4-3 combines with J gene TRBJ1-2; maybe TRBD1 (5 bases). The length of the CDR3 is 15 residues. Germline-derived CDR1 and CDR2 are LGHNA and YSLEER. V shed 0 bases and J shed 2 bases, with 10 bases lying between them. CDR3 DNA sequence: TGCGCCAGCAGCCAAGATTTAGCAGGGAACTATGGCTACACCTTC. Its protein product is CASSQDLAGNYGYTF.

This clonotype was seen a handful of times. The chain recombines TRBV20-1 with TRBJ1-1; TRBD1 aligns across 8 bases. V lost 6 bases and J lost 0; bases outside the gene matches: 3. Germline CDR1 is DFQATT and CDR2 is SNEGSKA (reference sequence). The CDR3 has 13 amino acids. CDR3 in amino acids: CSARDRLNTEAFF. The CDR3 DNA sequence: TGCAGTGCAAGGGACAGGTTGAACACTGAAGCTTTCTTT.

V gene TRBV6-5 combines with J gene TRBJ2-7; possible D gene TRBD2, 7 bases. V lost 0 bases to trimming and J lost 7 bases, with 22 bases between them. The germline V gene has CDR1 MNHEY and CDR2 SVGAGI. There are 17 residues in the CDR3. The CDR3 coding sequence is TGTGCCAGCAGTTACTCTTACCCGAAGGGGGGGCTTTTTGAGCAGTACTTC. It encodes CASSYSYPKGGLFEQYF.

This clonotype showed up many times. V gene TRBV11-2 combines with J gene TRBJ2-7; 10 positions match TRBD2. CDR1 is SGHAT, CDR2 FQNNGV, per germline. Trimming cost V 0 bases and J 4 bases; bases outside gene matches: 6. The CDR3 runs to 16 residues. Here the CDR3 DNA reads TGTGCCAGCAGCTTAGATAGGTCTAGCGGGAGATACGAGCAGTACTTC. Its translation: CASSLDRSSGRYEQYF.

This clonotype was counted at least ten times. V gene TRBV6-2 or TRBV6-3 combines with J gene TRBJ1-1, with a weak D call TRBD1 (6 bases). The germline gives CDR1 MNHEY, CDR2 SVGEGT. V was pared by 6 bases and J by 6 bases, with 17 bases between. CDR3 size: 14 residues. CDR3 protein: CASRKLQGVAEAFF. For the CDR3, the DNA is TGTGCCAGCAGAAAACTACAGGGAGTAGCTGAAGCTTTCTTT.

This clonotype has ten or more counts. The rearrangement links TRBV3-1 to TRBJ2-7; TRBD1 matches at 7 bases. Germline CDR1 reads LGHDT; CDR2 reads YNNKEL (reference sequence). V trimming: 4 bases; J trimming: 3 bases; junction bases outside the gene matches: 6. The CDR3 is made up of 14 amino acids. CDR3 nucleotides: TGTGCCAGCAGCCCCGGGACAGCCATCTACGAGCAGTACTTC. Its translation is CASSPGTAIYEQYF.

The V gene is TRBV7-8, the J gene TRBJ1-1; tentatively, D is TRBD1 (5 bases). V gave up 0 bases and J gave up 6 bases, with 8 bases separating them. CDR1 and CDR2 (germline): SGHVS, FQNEAQ. The CDR3 loop spans 13 amino acids. The chain's CDR3 is CASSLAWGSEAFF. CDR3 nucleotides: TGTGCCAGCAGCTTAGCTTGGGGGTCTGAAGCTTTCTTT.

This clonotype has just a few counts. V gene TRBV3-1 combines with J gene TRBJ2-3; possible D gene TRBD1, 6 bases. The CDR3 is 17 residues long. Germline V gene sequence: CDR1 LGHDT, CDR2 YNNKEL (reference sequence). V was cut by 0 bases and J by 0 bases, with 13 bases left in between. The DNA of the CDR3 is TGTGCCAGCAGCCAAGATCGAAGACAGGCGAGCACAGATACGCAGTATTTT. Translated, it gives CASSQDRRQASTDTQYF.

The chain carries TRBV21-1 and TRBJ2-1; the DNA was not used to check the table's D call, TRBD2. TRBV21-1 corresponds to a pseudogene. CDR3 size: 20 residues. In nucleotides, the CDR3 is TGTGCCAGCAGCAAAGTCGGCTTTGTGGTAGCGGGGGTGCATGACAATGAGCAGTTCTTC. Protein product: CASSKVGFVVAGVHDNEQFF.